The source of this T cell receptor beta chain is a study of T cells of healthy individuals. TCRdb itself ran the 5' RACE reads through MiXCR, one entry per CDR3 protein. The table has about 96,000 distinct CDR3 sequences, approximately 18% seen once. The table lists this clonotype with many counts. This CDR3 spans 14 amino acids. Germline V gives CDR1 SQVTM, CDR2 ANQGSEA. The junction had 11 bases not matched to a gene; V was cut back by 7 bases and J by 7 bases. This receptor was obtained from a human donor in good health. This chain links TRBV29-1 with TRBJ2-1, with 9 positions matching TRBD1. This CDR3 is CSAVDRGRGNEQFF. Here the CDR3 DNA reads TGCAGCGCTGTGGACAGGGGAAGGGGGAATGAGCAGTTCTTC.